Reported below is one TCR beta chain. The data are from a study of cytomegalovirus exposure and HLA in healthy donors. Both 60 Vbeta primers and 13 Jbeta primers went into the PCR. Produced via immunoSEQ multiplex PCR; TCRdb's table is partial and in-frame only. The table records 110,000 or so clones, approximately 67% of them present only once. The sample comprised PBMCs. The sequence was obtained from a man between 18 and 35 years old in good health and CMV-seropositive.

CDR3 DNA sequence: TGTGCCACCAGCAGAGATATATCAGGGTCCAATTCACCCCTCCACTTT. It is translated as CATSRDISGSNSPLHF. The chain combines TRBV15 with TRBJ1-6, with a tentative D call TRBD1 (5 bases). The CDR3 covers 16 residues. CDR1 is LNHNV and CDR2 is YYDKDF in the germline V gene (reference sequence). Trimming took off 0 bases at V and 7 bases at J, with 13 bases between the two ends.